These 24 T cell receptor beta chains came from one sample sequenced in a study of blood T cell repertoires in COVID-19. Generated by immunoSEQ multiplex PCR, the TCRdb table keeps only in-frame clones and is missing some. The table shows under 250,000 clones, with around 90% occurring only once. Sequencing was performed on peripheral blood. These receptors came from a young man with COVID-19, enrolled during active disease.

The chain employs TRBV4-2 and TRBJ2-3; 7 bases match TRBD1. V shed 2 bases, J shed 2 bases, and the junction held 4 bases outside the gene matches. CDR1 is LGHNA and CDR2 is YNFKEQ in the germline V gene. The CDR3 spans 15 residues. The CDR3 here is CASSQSGQTTDTQYF. CDR3 DNA: TGTGCCAGCAGCCAATCGGGACAGACCACAGATACGCAGTATTTT.

The V call is TRBV7-9, the J call TRBJ1-1, with a weak D call TRBD1 (5 bases). V was clipped by 6 bases and J by 1 base, with 15 bases between them. In germline, CDR1 is SEHNR, CDR2 FQNEAQ (reference sequence). The CDR3 spans 15 residues. CDR3 region: CASSRRTGQNTEAFF. In DNA form, the CDR3 reads TGTGCCAGCAGTCGGAGAACAGGACAGAACACTGAAGCTTTCTTT.

The chain uses TRBV4-1 and TRBJ2-7, with D perhaps TRBD1 (5 bases). V was pared by 1 base and J by 3 bases, with 13 bases between. The CDR3 runs to 15 residues. Germline CDR1 reads MGHRA; CDR2 reads YSYEKL. This CDR3 reads CASSQGRADLYEQYF. The CDR3 nucleotides are TGCGCCAGCAGCCAAGGCAGGGCGGATCTCTACGAGCAGTACTTC.

The chain combines TRBV6-1 with TRBJ2-7; the D gene is possibly TRBD1 (6 bases). This CDR3 has 15 residues. Between the trimmed V and J ends, which lost 1 base and 2 bases, there was a span of 12 bases. CDR1 is MNHNS and CDR2 is SASEGT in the germline V gene. CDR3 sequence (DNA): TGTGCCAGCAGTGAAGGGACAGCTAGAGCCTACGAGCAGTACTTC. Protein: CASSEGTARAYEQYF.

The rearrangement uses TRBV3-1 (or the pseudogene TRBV3-2) and TRBJ1-2; 10 nucleotides match TRBD1. The CDR3 extends over 14 amino acids. From germline, CDR1 is LGHDT and CDR2 YNNKEL (reference sequence). After removal of 5 bases from V and 7 bases from J, the junction contained 7 bases not matched to a gene. The CDR3, as DNA: TGTGCCAGCAGCTCCAGACAGGGGGCGGGTGGCTACACCTTC. This gives the protein CASSSRQGAGGYTF.

The chain couples TRBV3-1 (or the pseudogene TRBV3-2) to TRBJ2-7; 8 positions match TRBD2. The CDR3 covers 16 residues. CDR1 LGHDT and CDR2 YNNKEL come from the germline V gene (reference sequence). V lost 0 bases and J lost 3; bases outside the gene matches: 7. Here the CDR3 DNA reads TGTGCCAGCAGCCAAGACCCATCGGGGGGGTTCTACGAGCAGTACTTC. Translation: CASSQDPSGGFYEQYF.

The chain carries TRBV6-5 and TRBJ1-3, with a possible D match to TRBD1 (5 bases). Trimming pared 7 bases from V and 3 bases from J, leaving 10 bases between. From germline, CDR1 is MNHEY and CDR2 SVGAGI. The CDR3 runs to 13 residues. CDR3 region: CASMSGLGNTIYF. The CDR3 bases are TGTGCCAGCATGTCAGGGCTTGGAAACACCATATATTTT.

The chain recombines TRBV7-6 with TRBJ1-4, with TRBD1 identical over 7 bases. This CDR3 has 15 residues. V was clipped by 0 bases and J by 4 bases; unmatched bases: 2. Germline values: CDR1 SGHVS, CDR2 FNYEAQ. CDR3 DNA: TGTGCCAGCAGCTTAGCGGGACAGTTTAATGAAAAACTGTTTTTT. Encoded protein: CASSLAGQFNEKLFF.

The V and J genes are TRBV6-5 and TRBJ1-1; no firm D call. The germline V gene encodes CDR1 MNHEY and CDR2 SVGAGI. The CDR3 totals 14 residues. V shed 5 bases and J shed 0 bases, with 10 bases lying between them. Here the CDR3 DNA reads TGTGCCAGCAGTACATATCGTATGAACACTGAAGCTTTCTTT. It specifies CASSTYRMNTEAFF.

V and J are TRBV5-1 and TRBJ2-5, with 7 bases fitting TRBD2. The germline CDR1 and CDR2 sequences are SGHRS and YFSETQ. The CDR3 runs 15 residues. The trim removed 3 bases at V and 4 bases at J, leaving 9 bases unmatched. The CDR3 DNA sequence: TGCGCCAGCAGCTCGAGAGCGGGGACGCGAGAGACCCAGTACTTC. Its protein is CASSSRAGTRETQYF.

The V call is TRBV18, the J call TRBJ2-6, with TRBD2 as a possible D gene (5 bases). Trimming removed 6 bases at V and 0 bases at J, with 21 bases between. CDR3 size: 19 residues. Germline loops: CDR1 KGHSH, CDR2 LQKENI. This CDR3 is CASSLSGVPRSSGANVLTF. The CDR3 DNA sequence: TGTGCCAGCTCCCTATCCGGGGTGCCGCGGAGCTCTGGGGCCAACGTCCTGACTTTC.

This clone came up a few times. CDR3 DNA: TGTGCCAGCAGCCGTGGCCGTTATAGCAATCAGCCCCAGCATTTT. Its translation: CASSRGRYSNQPQHF. The chain joins TRBV3-1 (or the pseudogene TRBV3-2) to TRBJ1-5; no clear D gene. CDR1 LGHDT and CDR2 YNNKEL come from the germline V gene (reference sequence). The CDR3 runs to 15 residues. Trimming cost V 4 bases and J 0 bases, with 10 bases left between them.

The chain uses TRBV10-2 and TRBJ1-1; TRBD1 matches at 11 bases. The CDR3 is 15 amino acids. The trim removed 7 bases at V and 0 bases at J, leaving 4 bases unmatched. Germline assignment: CDR1 WSHSY and CDR2 SAAADI. The CDR3 DNA reads TGCGCCAGCACCCCGGGACAGGGGGTGAACACTGAAGCTTTCTTT. Amino acids: CASTPGQGVNTEAFF.

This rearrangement joins TRBV10-3 to TRBJ1-1; D gene uncertain. This CDR3 is built from 14 residues. V was trimmed by 4 bases and J by 0 bases, leaving 9 bases between them. The germline V gene has CDR1 ENHRY and CDR2 SYGVKD. In DNA form, the CDR3 reads TGTGCCATCAGTGTTAACAGTATGAACACTGAAGCTTTCTTT. It encodes CAISVNSMNTEAFF.

V is TRBV9 and J is TRBJ1-5, with 9 bases matching TRBD1. Germline V gives CDR1 SGDLS, CDR2 YYNGEE. Trimming took 5 bases from V and 6 from J; bases not matched to a gene: 6. This CDR3 has 14 amino acids. The CDR3 DNA reads as TGTGCCAGCAGTCCTACAGGGGGCGGTCAGCCCCAGCATTTT. Protein product: CASSPTGGGQPQHF.

V is TRBV11-2 and J is TRBJ2-1; D is unresolved. The CDR3 has 13 residues. Germline CDR1 and CDR2: SGHAT and FQNNGV. The V end lost 0 bases, the J end lost 8 bases, and 8 bases lay between the germline ends. For the CDR3, the DNA is TGTGCCAGCAGCTTAGATACTACGCATGAGCAGTTCTTC. This gives the protein CASSLDTTHEQFF.

The chain is built from TRBV7-9 and TRBJ1-5, with D perhaps TRBD1 (6 bases). Germline CDR1 is SEHNR and CDR2 is FQNEAQ (reference sequence). CDR3 length: 16 amino acids. The V end lost 0 bases, the J end lost 0 bases, and 9 bases lay between the germline ends. The CDR3 reads CASSLALQGSNQPQHF. DNA for the CDR3: TGTGCCAGCAGCTTAGCCTTACAGGGTAGCAATCAGCCCCAGCATTTT.

The J gene is TRBJ2-5, the V gene TRBV5-1, with a possible D match to TRBD1 (6 bases). Germline loops: CDR1 SGHRS, CDR2 YFSETQ. The V and J ends lost 2 bases and 2 bases respectively, with 13 bases between them. CDR3 length: 15 residues. The DNA of the CDR3 is TGCGCCAGCAGCTTCGCCCAGGGGATACAAGAGACCCAGTACTTC. Amino acids: CASSFAQGIQETQYF.

V and J are TRBV7-9 and TRBJ1-3; TRBD1 matches 8 bases. The V gene end was trimmed by 4 bases and the J gene end by 0 bases; junction bases not matched to a gene: 2. CDR3 size: 15 residues. Germline-derived CDR1 and CDR2 are SEHNR and FQNEAQ (reference sequence). Written as DNA, the CDR3 is TGTGCCAGCAGCTGGACAGGGAGCTCTGGAAACACCATATATTTT. It translates to CASSWTGSSGNTIYF.

The chain uses TRBV30 and TRBJ1-1; no clear D. Germline assignment: CDR1 GTSNPN and CDR2 SVGIG (reference sequence). V lost 2 bases, J lost 11 bases, and 15 bases lay in between. The length of the CDR3 is 12 residues. In nucleotides, the CDR3 is TGTGCCTGGAGTTTCAACCTGGAGAGGGCTTTCTTT. It specifies CAWSFNLERAFF.

In DNA form, the CDR3 reads TGTGCCAGCAGCCCGGATGGGGCAGGGCATAATCAGCCCCAGCATTTT. It yields the protein CASSPDGAGHNQPQHF. The chain combines TRBV27 with TRBJ1-5; D may be TRBD1 (5 bases). Trimming cost V 6 bases and J 4 bases, with 19 bases left between them. Germline assignment: CDR1 MNHEY and CDR2 SMNVEV (reference sequence). This CDR3 spans 16 amino acids.

The V and J genes are TRBV6-1 and TRBJ1-5; no clear D gene. CDR3 size: 13 residues. CDR1 and CDR2 from the germline V gene are MNHNS and SASEGT. Between the trimmed V and J ends, which lost 0 bases and 11 bases, there was a span of 11 bases. The CDR3 is CASSEAGDSAQHF. The CDR3, as DNA: TGTGCCAGCAGTGAAGCTGGGGATAGCGCCCAGCATTTT.

This chain links TRBV2 with TRBJ2-7, with 11 bases lining up with TRBD2. Germline values: CDR1 SNHLY, CDR2 FYNNEI. The V gene end was trimmed by 1 base and the J gene end by 2 bases; junction bases not matched to a gene: 13. The CDR3 length is 19 residues. The CDR3 is CASSEDFSLAGGPPYEQYF. As DNA, the CDR3 is TGTGCCAGCAGTGAAGATTTTTCTCTAGCGGGGGGCCCTCCCTACGAGCAGTACTTC.

The gene calls are TRBV25-1 and TRBJ2-7; 7 bases match TRBD1. J gave up 7 bases and V 1 base, and 4 bases lay outside the gene matches. The CDR3 contains 13 residues. CDR1 and CDR2 from the germline V gene are MGHDK and SYGVNS. This chain's CDR3 is CASSEFQGVEQYF. The CDR3 DNA is TGTGCCAGCAGTGAATTCCAGGGGGTAGAGCAGTACTTC.